Each of the 15 T cell receptor beta chains below was sequenced from the same sample in a study of shared clonotypes between healthy human individuals. Clones were sequenced by immunoSEQ multiplex PCR, and TCRdb holds only the in-frame ones, with some missing. The sample has 2 million or so clones, about 95% seen once. Positive CCR7 selection of CD45RO-negative cells yielded the naive CD8 cells, and terminally differentiated effector memory CD45RA+ cells were excluded. Sequencing was performed on naive CD8+ T cells sorted from blood. Receptors originate from a young man in good health.

V gene TRBV27 combines with J gene TRBJ2-5; TRBD1 or TRBD2 may be the D gene (5 bases each). V was trimmed by 2 bases and J by 5 bases, leaving 12 bases between them. Germline assignment: CDR1 MNHEY and CDR2 SMNVEV (reference sequence). The CDR3 has 14 residues. The CDR3 region has the DNA TGTGCCAGCAGTTTAGGGTGGGACCTGGAGACCCAGTACTTC. Its translation: CASSLGWDLETQYF.

This chain connects TRBV13 to TRBJ2-7, with 8 bases that match TRBD2. CDR3 length: 15 amino acids. The V and J ends lost 0 bases and 4 bases, in that order; junction bases with no gene match: 5. CDR1 is PRHDT and CDR2 is FYEKMQ in the germline V gene (reference sequence). CDR3 DNA: TGTGCCAGCAGCTTAGGGACTAGCGACCTGTACGAGCAGTACTTC. Amino acids: CASSLGTSDLYEQYF.

V gene TRBV6-1 combines with J gene TRBJ1-6; D perhaps matches TRBD1 (5 bases). CDR1 and CDR2 (germline): MNHNS, SASEGT. The CDR3 consists of 14 residues. Deletions cut 4 bases from V and 6 bases from J, with 10 bases between. The CDR3, as DNA: TGTGCCAGCAGTGCCGGGACCTTTAATTCACCCCTCCACTTT. It specifies CASSAGTFNSPLHF.

This rearrangement joins TRBV7-9 to TRBJ2-3; no clear D gene. The CDR3 covers 14 residues. V shed 3 bases and J shed 4 bases, with 11 bases lying between them. Germline V gene lookup returns CDR1 SEHNR and CDR2 FQNEAQ (reference sequence). The CDR3: CASSFSHPPDTQYF. CDR3 sequence (DNA): TGTGCCAGCAGCTTCTCCCATCCCCCAGATACGCAGTATTTT.

The chain employs TRBV11-2 and TRBJ2-7, with D possibly being TRBD1 (5 bases). CDR1 SGHAT and CDR2 FQNNGV come from the germline V gene. The CDR3 sequence is 13 residues long. Trimming shortened V by 5 bases and J by 4 bases, and 12 bases separated the two germline ends. The CDR3: CASSATVKYEQYF. The CDR3 DNA reads as TGTGCCAGCAGCGCGACAGTAAAATACGAGCAGTACTTC.

The CDR3 sequence: CASSLGYGRDDEQYF. In DNA form, the CDR3 reads TGTGCCAGCAGCTTAGGTTACGGCAGGGACGACGAGCAGTACTTC. V usage is TRBV13 and J usage is TRBJ2-7; D could derive from TRBD1 or TRBD2 (5 bases each). This CDR3 is 15 amino acids long. Trimming left V 0 bases short and J 5 bases short, with 14 bases between. The germline CDR1 and CDR2 sequences are PRHDT and FYEKMQ (reference sequence).

This clone was detected only once. The chain has TRBV28 and TRBJ2-5; the D is unclear. V was shortened by 8 bases and J by 2 bases, with 12 bases between the two germline ends. Germline-derived CDR1 and CDR2 are MDHEN and SYDVKM. The CDR3 is made up of 13 amino acids. In DNA, the CDR3 is TGTGCCAGCCGCGCCACTGGGCAAGAGACCCAGTACTTC. Translated, it gives CASRATGQETQYF.

This clone was seen a single time. This same CDR3 is encoded by further DNA sequences in the sample. The chain carries TRBV6-5 and TRBJ2-2; D remains ambiguous. The CDR3 extends over 13 amino acids. CDR1 is MNHEY, CDR2 SVGAGI, per germline. V lost 0 bases and J 3 bases, leaving 2 bases between the germline ends. The CDR3 region is CASSYSHTGELFF. For the CDR3, the DNA is TGTGCCAGCAGTTACTCTCACACCGGGGAGCTGTTTTTT.

The chain recombines TRBV27 with TRBJ2-5; 9 bases align to TRBD1. Trimming took 2 bases from V and 5 from J; bases not matched to a gene: 3. Germline-derived CDR1 and CDR2 are MNHEY and SMNVEV (reference sequence). This CDR3 is built from 14 residues. In DNA, the CDR3 is TGTGCCAGCAGTTTAATTGGGACAGGGGAGACCCAGTACTTC. Residues: CASSLIGTGETQYF.

This chain uses TRBV9 with TRBJ1-2, with D perhaps TRBD1 (6 bases). This CDR3 has 13 residues. Germline V gene lookup returns CDR1 SGDLS and CDR2 YYNGEE. Trimming removed 3 bases from V and 4 bases from J, with 10 bases in between. The CDR3 loop is CASSAGHTYGYTF. The CDR3 nucleotides read TGTGCCAGCAGCGCGGGACATACCTATGGCTACACCTTC.

V gene TRBV6-6 combines with J gene TRBJ1-6; D is unclear. CDR1 is MNHNY, CDR2 SVGAGI, per germline (reference sequence). This CDR3 contains 15 residues. Trimming shortened V by 2 bases and J by 7 bases, and 12 bases separated the two germline ends. CDR3 DNA: TGTGCCAGCAGTTACGGAGGTCCGCAAAATTCACCCCTCCACTTT. The encoded protein is CASSYGGPQNSPLHF.

V is TRBV4-1 and J is TRBJ2-3; D is undetermined. V shed 2 bases and J shed 1 base, with 19 bases lying between them. Germline V gene lookup returns CDR1 MGHRA and CDR2 YSYEKL. This CDR3 comprises 18 residues. The CDR3 nucleotides are TGCGCCAGCAGCCAAACTTCTCCGGGTCACTCCGGCACAGATACGCAGTATTTT. This encodes CASSQTSPGHSGTDTQYF.

Worth noting for this clone: The same CDR3 also results from other DNA sequences found in this sample. V is TRBV5-6 and J is TRBJ2-1; no clear D. Germline V gene sequence: CDR1 SGHDT, CDR2 YYEEEE. The CDR3 length is 15 residues. V shed 0 bases and J shed 0 bases, with 7 bases lying between them. This CDR3 reads CASSLARDSYNEQFF. The CDR3 DNA follows: TGTGCCAGCAGCTTGGCCCGCGACTCCTACAATGAGCAGTTCTTC.

This clone was seen a single time. J is TRBJ1-2 and V is TRBV6-5, with 8 bases fitting TRBD1. Per the germline V gene, CDR1 is MNHEY and CDR2 is SVGAGI. Losses at the gene ends were 2 bases for V and 3 bases for J; bases not matched to a gene: 8. CDR3 size: 16 residues. The CDR3 is CASSYVAGGEDYGYTF. The CDR3 coding sequence is TGTGCCAGCAGTTACGTGGCAGGGGGCGAGGACTATGGCTACACCTTC.

V is TRBV9 and J is TRBJ2-7; D is undetermined. CDR1 and CDR2 from the germline V gene are SGDLS and YYNGEE. V shed 4 bases and J shed 3 bases, with 14 bases lying between them. This CDR3 has 14 amino acids. The CDR3 sequence is CASSRGILSYEQYF. DNA for the CDR3: TGTGCCAGCAGCAGAGGAATTCTGAGCTACGAGCAGTACTTC.